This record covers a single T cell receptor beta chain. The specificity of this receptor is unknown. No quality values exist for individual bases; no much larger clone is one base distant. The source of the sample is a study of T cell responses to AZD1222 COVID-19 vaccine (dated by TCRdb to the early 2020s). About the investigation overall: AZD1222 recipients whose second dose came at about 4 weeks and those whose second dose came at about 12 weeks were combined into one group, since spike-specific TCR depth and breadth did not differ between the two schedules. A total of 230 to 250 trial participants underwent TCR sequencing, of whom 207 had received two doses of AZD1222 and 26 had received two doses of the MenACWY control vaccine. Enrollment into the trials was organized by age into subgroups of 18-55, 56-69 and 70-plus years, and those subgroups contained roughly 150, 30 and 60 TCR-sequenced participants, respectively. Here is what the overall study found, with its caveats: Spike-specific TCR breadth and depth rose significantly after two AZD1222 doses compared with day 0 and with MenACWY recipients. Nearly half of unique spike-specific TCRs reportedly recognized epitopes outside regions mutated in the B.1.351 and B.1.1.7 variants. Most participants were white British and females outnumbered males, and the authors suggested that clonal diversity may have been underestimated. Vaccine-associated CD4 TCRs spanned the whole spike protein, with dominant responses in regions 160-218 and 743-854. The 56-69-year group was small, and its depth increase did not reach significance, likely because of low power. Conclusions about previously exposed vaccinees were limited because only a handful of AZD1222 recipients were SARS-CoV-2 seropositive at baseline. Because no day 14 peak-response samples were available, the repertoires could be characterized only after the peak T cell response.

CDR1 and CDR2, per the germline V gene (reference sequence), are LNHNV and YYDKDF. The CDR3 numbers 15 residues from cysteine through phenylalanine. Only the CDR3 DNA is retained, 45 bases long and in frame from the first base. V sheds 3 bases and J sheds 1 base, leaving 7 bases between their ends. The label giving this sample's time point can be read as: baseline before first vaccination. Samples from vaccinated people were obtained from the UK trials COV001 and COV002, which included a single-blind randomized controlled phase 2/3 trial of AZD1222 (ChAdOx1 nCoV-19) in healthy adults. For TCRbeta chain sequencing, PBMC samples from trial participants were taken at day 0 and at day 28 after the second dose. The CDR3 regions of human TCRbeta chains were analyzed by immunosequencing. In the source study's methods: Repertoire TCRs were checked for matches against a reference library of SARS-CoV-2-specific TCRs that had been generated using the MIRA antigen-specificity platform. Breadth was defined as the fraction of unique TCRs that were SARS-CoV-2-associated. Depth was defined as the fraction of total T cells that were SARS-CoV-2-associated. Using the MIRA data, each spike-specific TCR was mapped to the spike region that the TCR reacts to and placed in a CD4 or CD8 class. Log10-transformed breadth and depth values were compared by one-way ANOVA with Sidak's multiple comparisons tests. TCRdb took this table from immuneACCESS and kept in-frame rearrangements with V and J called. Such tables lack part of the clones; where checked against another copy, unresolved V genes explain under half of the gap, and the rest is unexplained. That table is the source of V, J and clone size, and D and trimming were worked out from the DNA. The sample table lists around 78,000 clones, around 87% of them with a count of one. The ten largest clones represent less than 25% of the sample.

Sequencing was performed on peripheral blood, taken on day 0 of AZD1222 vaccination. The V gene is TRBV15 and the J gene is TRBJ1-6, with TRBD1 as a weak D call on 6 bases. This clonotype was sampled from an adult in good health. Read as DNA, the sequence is TGTGCCACCAGCAGCGGACAGTCCTATAATTCACCCCTCCACTTT. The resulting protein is CATSSGQSYNSPLHF.